This T cell receptor beta chain was sequenced in a study of a mutant IDH1 vaccine in newly diagnosed glioma. Across the study: In weeks 1, 3, 5, 7, 11, 15, 19 and 23, patients were immunized, eight times in all.

V shed 1 base and J shed 0 bases, with 15 bases lying between them. Germline-derived CDR1 and CDR2 are SEHNR and FQNEAQ (reference sequence). This CDR3 contains 17 residues. Repertoires were generated with immunoSEQ multiplex PCR, while TCRdb's copy carries only in-frame clones and drops some. The sample holds tens of thousands of clones; roughly 84% are singletons and the top ten take approximately 8.3%. Specified time point: week 11, during vaccination. Alongside topical imiquimod, each dose of vaccine comprised 300 ug of mutant IDH1 20-mer peptide. Notes on this clone: Its antigen is still unknown.

The sample here was PBMCs, taken from a glioma patient whose treatment included an IDH1 peptide vaccine. The clonotype was recovered from a woman between 50 and 59 years old with glioma. V is TRBV7-9 and J is TRBJ2-5, with D maybe TRBD1 (6 bases). The chain's CDR3 is CASSLGLVGANQETQYF. The CDR3 DNA sequence: TGTGCCAGCAGCTTAGGATTAGTGGGGGCGAACCAAGAGACCCAGTACTTC. Full variable domain (missing parts from reference TRBV7-9 and TRBJ2-5): DTGVSQNPRHKITKRGQNVTFRCDPISEHNRLYWYRQTLGQGPEFLTYFQNEAQLEKSRLLSDRFSAERPKGSFSTLEIQRTEQGDSAMYLCASSLGLVGANQETQYFGPGTRLLVL.